This T cell receptor (beta chain) was observed in a study of HIV-infected patients and healthy controls. Alpha and beta constant-region primers primed reverse transcription of about 470 ng RNA. Each of the alpha and beta chains got its own library through chain-specific third strand synthesis with indices. TCRdb used MiXCR to reprocess the 5' RACE reads, holding one entry per CDR3 protein. The sample holds 19,000 or so distinct CDR3 sequences; 7.5% to 10% are singletons and the top ten take 21%. The CDR3 covers 12 residues. Germline lookup yields CDR1 MNHEY and CDR2 SVGAGI. V lost 7 bases and J 2 bases, leaving 6 bases between the germline ends. This clonotype has a count of ten or more. Follow-up blood was drawn about 14 weeks, roughly three months, after antiretroviral therapy began. The repertoire came from unfractionated whole blood and reflected all unsorted peripheral T cells.

The material sequenced was blood, taken during antiretroviral therapy. The sequence derives from an adult with HIV infection. The chain combines TRBV6-5 with TRBJ2-1; D ambiguous. The chain's CDR3 is CASIGPYNEQFF. The CDR3 DNA reads TGTGCCAGCATCGGGCCCTACAATGAGCAGTTCTTC.